Presented here are 13 T cell receptor beta chains from one specimen sequenced in a study of blood T cell repertoires in COVID-19. The data were produced by immunoSEQ multiplex PCR, yet TCRdb's version contains in-frame clones alone and is incomplete. The table includes about 490,000 clones, approximately 85% detected once. The specimen sequenced was peripheral blood. Receptors were obtained from a human donor in a cohort sampled during active COVID-19.

The rearrangement joins TRBV7-8 to TRBJ1-2, with D possibly being TRBD1 (6 bases). With 5 bases removed from V and 6 bases from J, the gap between germline ends came to 19 bases. The CDR3 has 15 residues. Germline CDR1 reads SGHVS; CDR2 reads FQNEAQ. As DNA, the CDR3 is TGTGCCAGCAGCCCATTTACAGGGAAAGGTGATGGCTACACCTTC. Protein product: CASSPFTGKGDGYTF.

The CDR3 here is CASSQGQGRNTEAFF. CDR3 sequence (DNA): TGTGCCAGCAGCCAAGGTCAGGGTAGGAACACTGAAGCTTTCTTT. The V and J genes are TRBV3-1 (or the pseudogene TRBV3-2) and TRBJ1-1; possibly TRBD1 for D (5 bases). The CDR3 is made up of 15 amino acids. Germline assignment: CDR1 LGHDT and CDR2 YNNKEL (reference sequence). Trimming took 1 base from V and 1 from J, leaving 10 bases between them.

The chain carries TRBV4-1 and TRBJ1-4; D not certain. The CDR3 consists of 16 residues. Trimming left V 1 base short and J 5 bases short, with 14 bases between. From germline, CDR1 is MGHRA and CDR2 YSYEKL. The CDR3 DNA follows: TGCGCCAGCAGCCAAGCTAGGTCTCCTATGAATGAAAAACTGTTTTTT. Its protein is CASSQARSPMNEKLFF.

This clone was detected a few times. V usage is TRBV10-3 and J usage is TRBJ1-1, with no clear D. The germline CDR1 and CDR2 sequences are ENHRY and SYGVKD. V was shortened by 1 base and J by 1 base, with 22 bases between the two germline ends. The CDR3 runs to 19 residues. CDR3 residues: CAISEFGLDPGSANTEAFF. DNA of the CDR3: TGTGCCATCAGTGAGTTCGGCCTTGATCCCGGGTCGGCGAACACTGAAGCTTTCTTT.

The genes are TRBV3-1 (or the pseudogene TRBV3-2) and TRBJ1-1; D possibly corresponds to TRBD1 (5 bases). CDR1 and CDR2 (germline): LGHDT, YNNKEL (reference sequence). V dropped 0 bases and J dropped 8 bases, with 13 bases sitting between them. The CDR3 extends over 14 amino acids. The CDR3 bases are TGTGCCAGCAGCCAAGAGTCCAGGGCAGCCGAAGCTTTCTTT. Translating gives CASSQESRAAEAFF.

CDR3 nucleotides: TGCAGCGTTGAACAGGGTTCATCCTACGAGCAGTACTTC. Protein: CSVEQGSSYEQYF. The V gene is TRBV29-1, the J gene TRBJ2-7, with D possibly matching TRBD1 (5 bases). This CDR3 comprises 13 residues. Germline loops: CDR1 SQVTM, CDR2 ANQGSEA. The V end lost 2 bases, the J end lost 1 base, and 9 bases lay between the germline ends.

This clone has just a few counts. V and J are TRBV9 and TRBJ2-2, with a possible D match to TRBD1 (6 bases). The CDR3 totals 17 residues. Germline CDR1 SGDLS, CDR2 YYNGEE. V was cut by 2 bases and J by 4 bases, with 18 bases left in between. The CDR3 DNA reads as TGTGCCAGCAGCGTTTTTTTGGGGGCGCTCGGCACCGGGGAGCTGTTTTTT. Its protein product is CASSVFLGALGTGELFF.

The rearrangement links TRBV11-2 to TRBJ2-7; 7 positions agree with TRBD2. Unmatched junction bases numbered 5, after V lost 0 bases and J lost 3 bases. CDR3 length equals 15 residues. The germline V gene encodes CDR1 SGHAT and CDR2 FQNNGV. This CDR3 is CASSLDPGTNYEQYF. The DNA for the CDR3 is TGTGCCAGCAGCTTAGACCCCGGGACTAACTACGAGCAGTACTTC. Drawing the rest from reference TRBV11-2 and TRBJ2-7, the complete variable domain is EAGVAQSPRYKIIEKRQSVAFWCNPISGHATLYWYQQILGQGPKLLIQFQNNGVVDDSQLPKDRFSAERLKGVDSTLKIQPAKLEDSAVYLCASSLDPGTNYEQYFGPGTRLTVT.

V gene TRBV3-1 (or the pseudogene TRBV3-2) combines with J gene TRBJ1-2, with 10 bases aligning to TRBD1. Germline loops: CDR1 LGHDT, CDR2 YNNKEL (reference sequence). The V segment lost 4 bases and the J segment 2 bases; nucleotides outside the gene matches: 7. The CDR3 runs to 16 residues. The CDR3 sequence: CASSLHMDRGNYGYTF. The CDR3 coding sequence is TGTGCCAGCAGCCTGCATATGGACAGGGGGAACTATGGCTACACCTTC.

The chain carries TRBV27 and TRBJ2-7; the D gene is possibly TRBD2 (7 bases). The CDR3 runs to 15 residues. Germline CDR1 is MNHEY and CDR2 is SMNVEV (reference sequence). V shed 6 bases and J shed 5 bases, with 20 bases lying between them. CDR3 residues: CASSSKGGGFHEQYF. Here the CDR3 DNA reads TGTGCCAGCAGCTCGAAGGGGGGAGGGTTCCACGAGCAGTACTTC.

The chain links TRBV18 to TRBJ2-7, with 10 positions matching TRBD1. V was clipped by 0 bases and J by 2 bases; unmatched bases: 4. CDR3 length: 16 amino acids. CDR1 is KGHSH, CDR2 LQKENI, per germline. CDR3 nucleotides: TGTGCCAGCTCACCACCGTCCGGGACAGGGGCCTACGAGCAGTACTTC. This gives the protein CASSPPSGTGAYEQYF. Together with reference TRBV18 and TRBJ2-7, the CDR3 gives the full variable domain: NAGVMQNPRHLVRRRGQEARLRCSPMKGHSHVYWYRQLPEEGLKFMVYLQKENIIDESGMPKERFSAEFPKEGPSILRIQQVVRGDSAAYFCASSPPSGTGAYEQYFGPGTRLTVT.

J is TRBJ2-3 and V is TRBV18; 11 bases agree with TRBD2. The CDR3 loop spans 16 amino acids. V was clipped by 4 bases and J by 2 bases; unmatched bases: 5. Germline assignment: CDR1 KGHSH and CDR2 LQKENI. The CDR3 loop is CASSRGTSGNTDTQYF. CDR3 DNA sequence: TGTGCCAGCTCACGAGGGACTAGCGGAAACACAGATACGCAGTATTTT.

V gene TRBV9 combines with J gene TRBJ2-3, with D perhaps matching TRBD2 (5 bases). Trimming took 4 bases from V and 5 from J, leaving 14 bases between them. Germline V gives CDR1 SGDLS, CDR2 YYNGEE. CDR3 length equals 14 residues. The CDR3 DNA follows: TGTGCCAGCAGCTGGTCTAGCTCTGGAGATACGCAGTATTTT. This gives the protein CASSWSSSGDTQYF. Combining the CDR3 with reference TRBV9 and TRBJ2-3 gives the whole variable domain DSGVTQTPKHLITATGQRVTLRCSPRSGDLSVYWYQQSLDQGLQFLIQYYNGEERAKGNILERFSAQQFPDLHSELNLSSLELGDSALYFCASSWSSSGDTQYFGPGTRLTVL.